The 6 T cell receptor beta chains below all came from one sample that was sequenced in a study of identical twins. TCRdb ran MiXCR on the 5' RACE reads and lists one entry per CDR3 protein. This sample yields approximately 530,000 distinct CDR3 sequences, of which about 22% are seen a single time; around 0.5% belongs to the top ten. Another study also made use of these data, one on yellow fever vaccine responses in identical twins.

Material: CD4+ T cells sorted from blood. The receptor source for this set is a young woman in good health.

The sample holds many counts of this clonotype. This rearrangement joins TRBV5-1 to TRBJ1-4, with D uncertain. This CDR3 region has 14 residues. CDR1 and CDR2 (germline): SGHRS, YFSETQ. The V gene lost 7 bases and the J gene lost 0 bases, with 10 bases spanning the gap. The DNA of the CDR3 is TGCGCCAGCTCCCTAGGGACAACTAATGAAAAACTGTTTTTT. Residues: CASSLGTTNEKLFF.

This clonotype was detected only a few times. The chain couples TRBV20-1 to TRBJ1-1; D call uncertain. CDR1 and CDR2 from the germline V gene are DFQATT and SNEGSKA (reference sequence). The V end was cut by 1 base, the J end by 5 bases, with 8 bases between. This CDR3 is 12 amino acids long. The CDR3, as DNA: TGCAGTGCTAGAGGGTCAAAGACTGAAGCTTTCTTT. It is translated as CSARGSKTEAFF.

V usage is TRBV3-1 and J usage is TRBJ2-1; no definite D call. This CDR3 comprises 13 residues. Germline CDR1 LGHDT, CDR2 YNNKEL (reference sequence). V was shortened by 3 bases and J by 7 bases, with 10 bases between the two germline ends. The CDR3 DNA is TGTGCCAGCAGCCAGGTTTTTGGGAATGAGCAGTTCTTC. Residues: CASSQVFGNEQFF.

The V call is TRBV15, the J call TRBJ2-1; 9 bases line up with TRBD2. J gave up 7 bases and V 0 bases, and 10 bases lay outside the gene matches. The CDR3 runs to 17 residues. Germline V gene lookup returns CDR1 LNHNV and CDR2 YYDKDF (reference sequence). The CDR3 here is CATSRDKAGGLGNEQFF. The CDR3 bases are TGTGCCACCAGCAGAGATAAGGCGGGGGGGTTAGGGAATGAGCAGTTCTTC.

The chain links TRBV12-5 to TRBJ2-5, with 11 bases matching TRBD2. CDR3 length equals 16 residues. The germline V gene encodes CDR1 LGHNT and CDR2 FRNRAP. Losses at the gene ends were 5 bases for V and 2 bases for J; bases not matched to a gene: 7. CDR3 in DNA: TGTGCTAGTGGTCCCCGGACTAGCGGGCATCAAGAGACCCAGTACTTC. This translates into CASGPRTSGHQETQYF.

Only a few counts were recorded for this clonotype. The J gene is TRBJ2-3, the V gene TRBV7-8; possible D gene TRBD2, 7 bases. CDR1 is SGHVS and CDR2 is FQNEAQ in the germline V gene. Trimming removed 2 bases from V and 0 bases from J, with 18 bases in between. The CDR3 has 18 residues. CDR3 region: CASSLRGASGISTDTQYF. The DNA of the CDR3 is TGTGCCAGCAGCTTACGGGGGGCCTCGGGGATTAGCACAGATACGCAGTATTTT. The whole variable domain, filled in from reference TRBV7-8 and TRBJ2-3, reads GAGVSQSPRYKVAKRGQDVALRCDPISGHVSLFWYQQALGQGPEFLTYFQNEAQLDKSGLPSDRFFAERPEGSVSTLKIQRTQQEDSAVYLCASSLRGASGISTDTQYFGPGTRLTVL.